The following is a T cell receptor beta chain sequence with its context. The antigen is undetermined. V gave up 7 bases and J gave up 9 bases, with 16 bases separating them. CDR3 length equals 13 residues. CDR1 is SNHLY, CDR2 FYNNEI, per germline. Using its own MiXCR run on the reads, TCRdb lists one record per CDR3 protein. This sample has around 340,000 distinct CDR3 sequences, with roughly 28% found just once. This entry belongs to a study of T cell repertoires in cytomegalovirus infection. Study as a whole: Both recently identified HLA-C-restricted and well-studied HLA-B-restricted CMV epitopes were used in the study.

Study outcomes and limitations: The ex vivo response was dominated by HLA-C-restricted CMV-specific TCR beta clonotypes.

This receptor was identified in a human donor in good health (CMV status not recorded). Some clones in this sample may be carry-over from other donors' samples. The chain links TRBV2 to TRBJ2-1; D is unclear. The sample was cultured PBMCs, taken from culture after CMV antigen stimulation. The CDR3 protein is CASIGGRDGEQFF. In DNA form, the CDR3 reads TGTGCCAGCATTGGTGGCAGAGATGGTGAGCAGTTCTTC.